This T cell receptor (beta chain) was recorded in a study of TIL therapy for anti-PD-1-resistant metastatic lung cancer. Study context: Median patient age was 54, ranging roughly 38-75 years.

This was the immunoSEQ v3 assay. Here immunoSEQ multiplex PCR was the method, and the copy in TCRdb shows in-frame clones only, minus some. The sample yields thousands of clones, roughly 67% seen once. Germline V gene data show CDR1 as SGHKS and CDR2 as YYEKEE (reference sequence). Trimming cost V 0 bases and J 2 bases, with 8 bases left between them. This CDR3 contains 14 residues. Noted time point: pre-treatment sample, taken before nivolumab and TIL therapy. The tumor samples were excised metastases, mostly pleural nodules or supraclavicular lymph nodes. This clone was seen only once. This sequence was found in a person between 25 and 80 years old with non-small cell lung cancer. Sequencing used tumor tissue, obtained at baseline. The V call is TRBV5-5, the J call TRBJ1-1; no reliable D call. CDR3 nucleotides: TGTGCCAGCAGCTTGGAACGACTAAACACTGAAGCTTTCTTT. Protein: CASSLERLNTEAFF.